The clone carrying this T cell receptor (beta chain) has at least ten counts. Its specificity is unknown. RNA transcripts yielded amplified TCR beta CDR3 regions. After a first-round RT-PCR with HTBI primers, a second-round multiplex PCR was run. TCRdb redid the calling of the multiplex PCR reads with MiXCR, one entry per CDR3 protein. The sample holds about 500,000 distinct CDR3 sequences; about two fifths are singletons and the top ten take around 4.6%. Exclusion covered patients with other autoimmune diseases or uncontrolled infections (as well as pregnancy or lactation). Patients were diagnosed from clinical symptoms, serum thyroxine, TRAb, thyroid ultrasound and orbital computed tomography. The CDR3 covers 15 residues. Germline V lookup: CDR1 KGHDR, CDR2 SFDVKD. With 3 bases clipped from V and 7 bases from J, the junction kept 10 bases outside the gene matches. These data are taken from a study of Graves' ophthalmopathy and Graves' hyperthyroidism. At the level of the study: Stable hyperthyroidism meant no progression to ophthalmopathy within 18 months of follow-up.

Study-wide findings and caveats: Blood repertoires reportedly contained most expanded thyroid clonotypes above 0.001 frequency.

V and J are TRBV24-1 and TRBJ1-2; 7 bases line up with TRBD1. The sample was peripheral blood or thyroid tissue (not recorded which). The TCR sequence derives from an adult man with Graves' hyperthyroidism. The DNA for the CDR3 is TGTGCCACCAGTGATAACCCCGACAGGGACGGTGGCTACACCTTC. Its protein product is CATSDNPDRDGGYTF.